This is a list of T cell receptor beta chains from one sample in a study of CD8 T cells in Susac syndrome. TCRdb recomputed calls from the immunoSEQ multiplex PCR reads with MiXCR, one row per CDR3 protein. The sample consists of about 120,000 distinct CDR3 sequences, 90% to 95% of them appearing once. Sequencing was carried out using CD4+ T cells from PBMCs. Receptors were obtained from a human donor in good health. CDR3s include the opening cysteine and the closing phenylalanine or tryptophan.

TRBJ1-2	TRBV4-2	13	CASSQGGAYGYTF
TRBJ2-3	TRBV29-1	15	CSVRPAGGNADTQYF
TRBJ2-6	TRBV6-6	11	CASSPRGSQTF
TRBJ1-5	TRBV15	15	CATSRDRSVNQPQHF
TRBJ2-7	TRBV11-3	13	CASSLVGRDEQYF
TRBJ2-4	TRBV6-5	13	CASGWTGLNIQYF
TRBJ2-5	TRBV7-2	14	CASSPRGFAETQYF
TRBJ1-3	TRBV7-9	12	CASSLTGNTIYF
TRBJ2-2	TRBV9	14	CASTPTTGPGELFF
TRBJ2-2	TRBV30	12	CAWGLNTGELFF
TRBJ2-3	TRBV3-1	16	CASSVRAGGFGDTQYF
TRBJ1-3	TRBV5-4	15	CASSFGAGSGNTIYF
TRBJ1-5	TRBV6-1	17	CASREFAHPNSNQPQHF
TRBJ1-2	TRBV7-9	11	CASSGGLGYTF
TRBJ2-2	TRBV19	16	CASSKVRAGNTGELFF
TRBJ2-1	TRBV7-2	12	CASSFRWGEQFF
TRBJ2-1	TRBV27	15	CASSSRTSGRREQFF